The next 15 T cell receptor beta chains were all read from a single sample in a study of shared clonotypes between healthy human individuals. Generated by immunoSEQ multiplex PCR, the TCRdb table keeps only in-frame clones and is missing some. This table holds roughly 1 million clones, approximately 68% found once. Sequencing was carried out using memory CD4+ T cells sorted from blood. Indicated subset: CD45RA-negative fraction. Receptors were obtained from a man younger than 35 in good health.

V gene TRBV2 combines with J gene TRBJ2-1; D call uncertain. The CDR3 spans 15 residues. Trimming removed 6 bases from V and 1 base from J, with 13 bases in between. CDR1 is SNHLY, CDR2 FYNNEI, per germline. CDR3 sequence reads: CASRQATISYNEQFF. The CDR3 region has the DNA TGTGCCAGCAGGCAGGCTACAATATCCTACAATGAGCAGTTCTTC.

CDR3 DNA: TGTGCCAGCAGTCCCACAGGGCAACCCCTCTATGGCTACACCTTC. This gives the protein CASSPTGQPLYGYTF. The J gene is TRBJ1-2, the V gene TRBV27; D is possibly TRBD1 (6 bases). Trimming stripped 5 bases from V and 4 bases from J, with 17 bases between. The CDR3 has 15 residues. Germline CDR1 is MNHEY and CDR2 is SMNVEV (reference sequence).

Worth noting for this clone: The same CDR3 is also encoded by other DNA sequences in this sample. In DNA form, the CDR3 reads TGTGCCAGCAGCCCGGGGGGGAACGAGCAGTACTTC. It codes for CASSPGGNEQYF. The chain is built from TRBV7-9 and TRBJ2-7; 8 bases map to TRBD2. Looked up from germline, CDR1 is SEHNR and CDR2 is FQNEAQ (reference sequence). V gave up 5 bases and J gave up 5 bases; unmatched junction bases: 2. The CDR3 covers 12 residues.

The V and J genes are TRBV29-1 and TRBJ2-7, with 8 bases fitting TRBD1. CDR3 length: 12 residues. Germline V lookup: CDR1 SQVTM, CDR2 ANQGSEA. V lost 6 bases, J lost 0 bases, and 1 base stayed unmatched. CDR3 bases: TGCAGCGTACAGGGGGGCTCCTACGAGCAGTACTTC. Translated, it gives CSVQGGSYEQYF.

Remarks on this clone: This may stem from a read error, because a much larger clone lies one nucleotide away. Other DNA sequences in this sample translate to the same CDR3. The V and J genes are TRBV5-1 and TRBJ1-2; the match to TRBD1 covers 10 bases. V lost 3 bases to trimming and J lost 2 bases; unmatched junction nucleotides: 1. CDR1 is SGHRS, CDR2 YFSETQ, per germline. The CDR3 totals 14 residues. CDR3 loop: CASSSGQGNYGYTF. In DNA, the CDR3 is TGCGCCAGCAGCTCGGGACAGGGGAACTATGGCTACACCTTC.

This chain links TRBV5-4 with TRBJ2-7; D may correspond to TRBD1 or TRBD2 (7 bases each). The germline CDR1 and CDR2 sequences are SGHNT and YYREEE (reference sequence). The V end lost 0 bases, the J end lost 5 bases, and 15 bases lay between the germline ends. This CDR3 has 15 amino acids. The CDR3 DNA is TGTGCCAGCAGCTTGGTGGGAGGGGGCAACCACGAGCAGTACTTC. Protein product: CASSLVGGGNHEQYF.

The CDR3, as DNA: TGTGCCATCAGTGAATCTAGGGGACAGGGCAGGGGAGATACGCAGTATTTT. This encodes CAISESRGQGRGDTQYF. This chain links TRBV10-3 with TRBJ2-3; 9 bases map to TRBD1. This CDR3 has 17 amino acids. Germline CDR1 ENHRY, CDR2 SYGVKD. Trimming took 3 bases from V and 5 from J; bases not matched to a gene: 12.

This clone was found a few times. The CDR3 coding sequence is TGTGCCAGCAGTGAAGGTCCGCTATACCGTATAGACTATGGCTACACCTTC. Encoded protein: CASSEGPLYRIDYGYTF. The J gene is TRBJ1-2, the V gene TRBV6-1; unclear D gene. The length of the CDR3 is 17 residues. In germline, CDR1 is MNHNS, CDR2 SASEGT. V was pared by 1 base and J by 3 bases, with 18 bases between.

The rearrangement joins TRBV10-3 to TRBJ1-1; D call uncertain. Germline V lookup: CDR1 ENHRY, CDR2 SYGVKD. The CDR3 consists of 12 residues. V dropped 4 bases and J dropped 8 bases, with 11 bases sitting between them. The chain's CDR3 is CAISGLGGEAFF. The CDR3 DNA reads as TGTGCCATCAGTGGACTGGGAGGGGAAGCTTTCTTT.

This clone was detected once. Other DNA sequences within the sample encode an identical CDR3. This chain joins TRBV15 and TRBJ2-2; D uncertain. Germline values: CDR1 LNHNV, CDR2 YYDKDF (reference sequence). The CDR3 extends over 14 amino acids. V was cut by 0 bases and J by 2 bases, with 4 bases left in between. CDR3 bases: TGTGCCACCAGCAGAGAGCCTAACACCGGGGAGCTGTTTTTT. It encodes CATSREPNTGELFF.

CDR3 nucleotides: TGTGCCAGCAGCCCAAGCCCCGGGACAAGGGGCGAGCAGTACTTC. Protein product: CASSPSPGTRGEQYF. This chain connects TRBV7-2 to TRBJ2-7; TRBD1 might be the D (6 bases). CDR1 is SGHTA and CDR2 is FQGNSA in the germline V gene. This CDR3 region has 15 residues. V lost 5 bases, J lost 6 bases, and 20 bases lay in between.

V gene TRBV7-2 combines with J gene TRBJ1-3; D unresolved. The CDR3 is 16 amino acids. Trimming shortened V by 5 bases and J by 1 base, and 15 bases separated the two germline ends. Germline V gives CDR1 SGHTA, CDR2 FQGNSA. DNA for the CDR3: TGTGCCAGCAGCCCATGGACGGACGCGTCTGGAAACACCATATATTTT. This codes for CASSPWTDASGNTIYF.

The rearrangement uses TRBV2 and TRBJ2-1; the match to TRBD1 covers 8 bases. The CDR3 sequence is 14 residues long. The J segment lost 3 bases and the V segment lost 3 bases, leaving 1 base of the junction unmatched. CDR1 and CDR2 from the germline V gene are SNHLY and FYNNEI. The CDR3 here is CASSDGQGYNEQFF. CDR3 DNA sequence: TGTGCCAGCAGTGATGGACAGGGCTACAATGAGCAGTTCTTC.

V usage is TRBV5-1 and J usage is TRBJ2-1; D is ambiguous. CDR1 SGHRS and CDR2 YFSETQ come from the germline V gene. Trimming pared 7 bases from V and 0 bases from J, leaving 11 bases between. The CDR3 length is 14 residues. This CDR3 reads CASAVGSSYNEQFF. CDR3 coding DNA: TGCGCCAGCGCTGTCGGTTCCTCCTACAATGAGCAGTTCTTC. The full variable domain, rest sourced from reference TRBV5-1 and TRBJ2-1, is KAGVTQTPRYLIKTRGQQVTLSCSPISGHRSVSWYQQTPGQGLQFLFEYFSETQRNKGNFPGRFSGRQFSNSRSEMNVSTLELGDSALYLCASAVGSSYNEQFFGPGTRLTVL.

There are a few counts of this clone. V gene TRBV30 combines with J gene TRBJ1-2; possible D gene TRBD1, 6 bases. The CDR3 is 13 amino acids. The germline gives CDR1 GTSNPN, CDR2 SVGIG (reference sequence). The ends were cut back, 5 bases at V and 4 bases at J, with 14 bases in the middle. CDR3 sequence reads: CAWAKQGFYGYTF. CDR3 in DNA: TGTGCCTGGGCCAAACAGGGCTTCTATGGCTACACCTTC. The full variable domain, rest sourced from reference TRBV30 and TRBJ1-2, is SQTIHQWPATLVQPVGSPLSLECTVEGTSNPNLYWYRQAAGRGLQLLFYSVGIGQISSEVPQNLSASRPQDRQFILSSKKLLLSDSGFYLCAWAKQGFYGYTFGSGTRLTVV.